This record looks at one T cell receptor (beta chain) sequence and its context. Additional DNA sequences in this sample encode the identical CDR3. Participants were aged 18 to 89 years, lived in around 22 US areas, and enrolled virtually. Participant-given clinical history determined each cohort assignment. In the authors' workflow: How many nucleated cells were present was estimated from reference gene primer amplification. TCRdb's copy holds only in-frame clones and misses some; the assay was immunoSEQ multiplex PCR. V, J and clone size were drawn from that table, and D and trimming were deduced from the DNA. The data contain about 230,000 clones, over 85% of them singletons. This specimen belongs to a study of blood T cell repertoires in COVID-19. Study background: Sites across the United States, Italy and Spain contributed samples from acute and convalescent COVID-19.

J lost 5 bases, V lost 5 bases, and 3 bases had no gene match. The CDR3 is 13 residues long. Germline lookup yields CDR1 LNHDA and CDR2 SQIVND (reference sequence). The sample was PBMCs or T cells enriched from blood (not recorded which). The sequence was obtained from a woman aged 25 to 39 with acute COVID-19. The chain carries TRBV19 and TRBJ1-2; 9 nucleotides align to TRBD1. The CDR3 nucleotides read TGTGCCAGTAGTCGGGACAGGGATTATGGCTACACCTTC. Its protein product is CASSRDRDYGYTF.